What follows are 2 T cell receptor beta chains derived from one specimen sequenced in a study of chemoradiotherapy in HPV16-positive cancers. Sequenced by immunoSEQ multiplex PCR; TCRdb stores in-frame clones only, minus some. Of about 16,000 clones in the sample, nearly 70% were seen once. The sample consisted of tumor tissue, taken from a patient who underwent chemoradiotherapy. The receptor set was obtained from a human donor with HPV-associated anogenital cancer.

This CDR3 is CASSQDWDREQFF. The CDR3 bases are TGCGCCAGCAGCCAAGATTGGGACCGTGAGCAGTTCTTC. The chain couples TRBV4-1 to TRBJ2-1, with D perhaps matching TRBD1 or TRBD2 (5 bases each). V was trimmed by 0 bases and J by 9 bases, leaving 9 bases between them. Germline V lookup: CDR1 MGHRA, CDR2 YSYEKL. The CDR3 is 13 amino acids.

This chain joins TRBV30 and TRBJ1-1; D not resolved. CDR3 length: 11 residues. The V end was cut by 7 bases, the J end by 1 base, with 7 bases between. Germline V CDR1 and CDR2: GTSNPN, SVGIG (reference sequence). CDR3 coding DNA: TGTGCCTTGGCAGCGAACACTGAAGCTTTCTTT. It yields the protein CALAANTEAFF.